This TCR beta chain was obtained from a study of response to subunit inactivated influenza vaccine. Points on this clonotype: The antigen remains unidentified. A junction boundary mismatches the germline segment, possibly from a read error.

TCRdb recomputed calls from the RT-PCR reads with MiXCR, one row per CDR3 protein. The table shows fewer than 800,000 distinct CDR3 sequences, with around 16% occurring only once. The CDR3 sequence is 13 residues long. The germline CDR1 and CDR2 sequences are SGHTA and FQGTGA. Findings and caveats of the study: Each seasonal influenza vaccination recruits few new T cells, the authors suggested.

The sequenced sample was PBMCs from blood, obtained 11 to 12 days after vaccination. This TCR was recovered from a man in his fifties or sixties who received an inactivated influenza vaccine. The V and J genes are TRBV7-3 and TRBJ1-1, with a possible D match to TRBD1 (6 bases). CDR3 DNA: TGTGCCAGCAGCTTAGAGGGGGGCACTGAAGCTTGCTTT. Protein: CASSLEGGTEACF.